The 8 T cell receptor beta chains below all came from one sample that was sequenced in a study of blood T cell repertoires in COVID-19 (dated by TCRdb to 2020 to 2021). Library preparation was by the immunoSEQ multiplex PCR assay. TCRdb obtained this table from immuneACCESS and retained in-frame rearrangements with V and J assigned. These tables miss some clones; where compared with another copy, unresolved V genes account for less than half of the shortfall, and the remainder is unexplained. The sample yields a few hundred thousand clones; approximately 83% were counted once. About 8.1% of the sample is in the top ten clones. Material for sequencing was peripheral blood. Receptor source: a man older than 75 with acute or convalescent COVID-19.

As DNA, the CDR3 is TGCGCCAGCAGCTTAGGCGGTCCGAATTCACCCCTCCACTTT. It encodes CASSLGGPNSPLHF. The chain combines TRBV5-1 with TRBJ1-6, with unresolved D. Between the trimmed V and J ends, which lost 2 bases and 7 bases, there was a span of 10 bases. There are 14 residues in the CDR3. CDR1 is SGHRS, CDR2 YFSETQ, per germline.

V gene TRBV2 combines with J gene TRBJ1-2, with D perhaps matching TRBD1 (6 bases). The CDR3 loop spans 12 amino acids. Germline CDR1 and CDR2: SNHLY and FYNNEI. With 6 bases removed from V and 13 bases from J, the gap between germline ends came to 18 bases. The CDR3, as DNA: TGTGCCAGCAGGCAGGAACAGGGTCCCCGCACCTTC. This sequence encodes CASRQEQGPRTF.

The chain carries TRBV6-6 and TRBJ1-5; the D gene is possibly TRBD1 (6 bases). The CDR3 contains 15 residues. V was pared by 7 bases and J by 0 bases, with 13 bases between. Per germline, CDR1 MNHNY and CDR2 SVGAGI (reference sequence). CDR3 DNA: TGTGCCAGCATGAAACAGGGATATAGCAATCAGCCCCAGCATTTT. Translated: CASMKQGYSNQPQHF.

V gene TRBV6-5 combines with J gene TRBJ1-2, with 11 bases matching TRBD1. This CDR3 is built from 15 residues. V shed 2 bases and J 4 bases; nucleotides not matched to a gene: 3. Germline CDR1 and CDR2: MNHEY and SVGAGI. In nucleotides, the CDR3 is TGTGCCAGCAGTTACGGGACAGGGGGTTTCTATGGCTACACCTTC. It yields the protein CASSYGTGGFYGYTF.

The chain joins TRBV24-1 to TRBJ2-6; D is possibly TRBD1 (5 bases). CDR1 KGHDR and CDR2 SFDVKD come from the germline V gene. The CDR3 loop spans 16 amino acids. Trimming cost V 1 base and J 1 base, with 7 bases left between them. CDR3 in amino acids: CATSDFPGSGANVLTF. The CDR3, as DNA: TGTGCCACCAGTGATTTCCCAGGGTCTGGGGCCAACGTCCTGACTTTC.

The V and J genes are TRBV7-2 and TRBJ2-5, with no clear D. The V end lost 7 bases, the J end lost 5 bases, and 17 bases lay between the germline ends. CDR3 size: 14 residues. Germline CDR1 reads SGHTA; CDR2 reads FQGNSA. The CDR3, as DNA: TGTGCCAGCACCCTTAGCCAGTATGGGGAGACCCAGTACTTC. This encodes CASTLSQYGETQYF.

This chain links TRBV6-5 with TRBJ2-3; 14 bases line up with TRBD2. V lost 6 bases, J lost 5 bases, and 1 base stayed unmatched. From germline, CDR1 is MNHEY and CDR2 SVGAGI. CDR3 length: 14 residues. This chain's CDR3 is CASRGTSGRDTQYF. CDR3 DNA sequence: TGTGCCAGCAGAGGGACTAGCGGGAGAGATACGCAGTATTTT.

The chain joins TRBV5-1 to TRBJ1-3; 9 bases agree with TRBD1. V lost 0 bases and J lost 4; bases outside the gene matches: 5. CDR1 SGHRS and CDR2 YFSETQ come from the germline V gene. The CDR3 consists of 16 residues. The CDR3 loop reads CASSLAGTGRGNTIYF. The CDR3 nucleotides read TGCGCCAGCAGCTTGGCCGGGACAGGGCGGGGAAACACCATATATTTT.